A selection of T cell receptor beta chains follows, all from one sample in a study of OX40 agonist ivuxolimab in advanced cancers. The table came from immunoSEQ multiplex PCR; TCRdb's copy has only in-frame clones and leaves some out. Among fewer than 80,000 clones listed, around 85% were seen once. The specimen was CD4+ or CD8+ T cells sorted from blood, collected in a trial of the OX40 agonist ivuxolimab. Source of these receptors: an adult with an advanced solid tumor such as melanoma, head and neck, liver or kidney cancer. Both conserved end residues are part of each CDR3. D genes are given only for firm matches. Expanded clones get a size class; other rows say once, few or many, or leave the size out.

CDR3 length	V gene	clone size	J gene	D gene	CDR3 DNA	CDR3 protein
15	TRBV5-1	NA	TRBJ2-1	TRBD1	TGCGCCAGCAGCTACGGACAGGGGGGATACGATGAGCAGTTCTTC	CASSYGQGGYDEQFF
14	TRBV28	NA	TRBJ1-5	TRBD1	TGTGCCAGCAGTCCCGGACAGGTTAATCAGCCCCAGCATTTT	CASSPGQVNQPQHF
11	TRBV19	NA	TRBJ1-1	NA	TGTGCCAGTAGTATTGGATTCACAGCTTTCTTT	CASSIGFTAFF
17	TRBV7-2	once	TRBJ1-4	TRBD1	TGTGCCAGCAGCTTAGCCGGGACAGGGATTCTGGGTGAAAAACTGTTTTTT	CASSLAGTGILGEKLFF
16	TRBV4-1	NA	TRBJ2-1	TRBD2	TGCGCCAGCAGCTTCCGACTAGCGGGAGGGGACAATGAGCAGTTCTTC	CASSFRLAGGDNEQFF
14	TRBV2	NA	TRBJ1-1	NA	TGTGCCAGCAGTGAATGGTCGTCTAACACTGAAGCTTTCTTT	CASSEWSSNTEAFF
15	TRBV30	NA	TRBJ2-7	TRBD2	TGTGCCTGGAGTGTACCGAGCGGGAGGGCCTACGAGCAGTACTTC	CAWSVPSGRAYEQYF
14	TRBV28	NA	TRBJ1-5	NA	TGTGCCAGCAGTTTAATTCGGGGTAATCAGCCCCAGCATTTT	CASSLIRGNQPQHF
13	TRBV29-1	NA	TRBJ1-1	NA	TGCAGCGTTGAGCAGTCCCGGAACACTGAAGCTTTCTTT	CSVEQSRNTEAFF
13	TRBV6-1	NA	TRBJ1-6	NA	TGTGCCAGCAAGCCGCAAAGCGTGTCACCCCTCCACTTT	CASKPQSVSPLHF
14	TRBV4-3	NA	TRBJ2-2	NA	TGCGCCAGCAGCTCACTATTCGGGGCCGGGGAGCTGTTTTTT	CASSSLFGAGELFF
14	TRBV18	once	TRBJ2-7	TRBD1	TGTGCCAGCTCACCCGGACAGGGGATCCACGAGCAGTACTTC	CASSPGQGIHEQYF
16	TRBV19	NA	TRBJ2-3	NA	TGTGCCAGTAGTATAGACGGGGGGCTTAGCACAGATACGCAGTATTTT	CASSIDGGLSTDTQYF
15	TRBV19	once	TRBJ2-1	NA	TGTGCCAGTAGTACCCCCGGATTAGGACAAAATGAGCAGTTCTTC	CASSTPGLGQNEQFF
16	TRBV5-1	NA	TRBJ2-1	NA	TGCGCCAGCAGCTTGGGAGGGGGTACAGCTTACAATGAGCAGTTCTTC	CASSLGGGTAYNEQFF
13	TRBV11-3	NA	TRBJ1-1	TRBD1	TGTGCCAGCAGCACAGGGGGGAACACTGAAGCTTTCTTT	CASSTGGNTEAFF
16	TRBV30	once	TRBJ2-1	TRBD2	TGTGCCTGGAGTTATCCGAGCGGGAGGGATTACAATGAGCAGTTCTTC	CAWSYPSGRDYNEQFF
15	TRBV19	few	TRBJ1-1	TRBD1	TGTGCCAGTGCTAGACAGGGTCGTTTTACCACTGAAGCTTTCTTT	CASARQGRFTTEAFF
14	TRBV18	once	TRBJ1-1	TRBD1	TGTGCCAGCTCACCGACAGGGACGAACACTGAAGCTTTCTTT	CASSPTGTNTEAFF
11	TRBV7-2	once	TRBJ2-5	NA	TGTGCCAGCAGCGCAGGAGAGACCCAGTACTTC	CASSAGETQYF
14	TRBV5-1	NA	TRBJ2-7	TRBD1	TGCGCCAGCGGCCCCGGGACAGGGACCTACGAGCAGTACTTC	CASGPGTGTYEQYF
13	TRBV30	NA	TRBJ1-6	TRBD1	TGTGCCTGGGGGGACAGCGGAGACTCACCCCTCCACTTT	CAWGDSGDSPLHF
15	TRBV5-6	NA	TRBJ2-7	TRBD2	TGTGCCAGCAGCTTGGGGCCCAGCGGGAGCTACGAGCAGTACTTC	CASSLGPSGSYEQYF
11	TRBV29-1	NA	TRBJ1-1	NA	TGCAGCGCCCATAGGGGGAACGAAGCTTTCTTT	CSAHRGNEAFF